The 27 T cell receptor beta chains presented below share a single source sample, sequenced in a study of cytomegalovirus exposure and HLA in healthy donors. Vbeta (60) and Jbeta (13) primers were used in the PCR. Assay: immunoSEQ multiplex PCR; the TCRdb copy retains only in-frame clones and omits some. The table shows roughly 120,000 clones, with roughly 80% occurring only once. The sequenced material came from PBMCs. The receptors were sampled from a woman between 40 and 50 years old in good health and CMV-seronegative.

The chain joins TRBV5-1 to TRBJ1-1; a weak D match, TRBD1 (5 bases). Trimming took 2 bases from V and 4 from J, leaving 12 bases between them. From germline, CDR1 is SGHRS and CDR2 YFSETQ. The CDR3 runs 14 residues. As DNA, the CDR3 is TGCGCCAGCAGCTTCATGCAGGGAGGCACTGAAGCTTTCTTT. It codes for CASSFMQGGTEAFF.

This clone was seen a handful of times. The V and J genes are TRBV29-1 and TRBJ2-1; a possible D gene is TRBD2 (6 bases). This CDR3 comprises 15 residues. Germline V CDR1 and CDR2: SQVTM, ANQGSEA. V lost 5 bases and J 3 bases, leaving 17 bases between the germline ends. DNA for the CDR3: TGCAGCGTTTTCCGCGGGACCACTTACTACAATGAGCAGTTCTTC. Its protein product is CSVFRGTTYYNEQFF.

This chain joins TRBV7-2 and TRBJ2-7; the match to TRBD2 covers 7 bases. The V and J ends lost 4 bases and 3 bases, in that order; junction bases with no gene match: 12. The CDR3 is made up of 16 amino acids. Per the germline V gene, CDR1 is SGHTA and CDR2 is FQGNSA. CDR3 protein: CASSWGLLQDYYEQYF. In DNA form, the CDR3 reads TGTGCCAGCAGCTGGGGACTATTACAGGACTACTACGAGCAGTACTTC.

In its sample, this clone was seen once. The chain combines TRBV7-2 with TRBJ2-7; possibly TRBD1 for D (6 bases). The length of the CDR3 is 14 residues. Trimming stripped 5 bases from V and 6 bases from J, with 17 bases between. CDR1 is SGHTA, CDR2 FQGNSA, per germline. This CDR3 reads CASSPTSRGGEQYF. The CDR3 DNA sequence: TGTGCCAGCAGCCCAACGAGCAGGGGTGGCGAGCAGTACTTC. Full variable domain (rest looked up from reference TRBV7-2 and TRBJ2-7): GAGVSQSPSNKVTEKGKDVELRCDPISGHTALYWYRQSLGQGLEFLIYFQGNSAPDKSGLPSDRFSAERTGGSVSTLTIQRTQQEDSAVYLCASSPTSRGGEQYFGPGTRLTVT.

In this sample, this clone turned up once. This rearrangement joins TRBV7-2 to TRBJ1-1; TRBD1 matches 8 bases. This CDR3 is built from 14 residues. Germline values: CDR1 SGHTA, CDR2 FQGNSA. V shed 1 base, J shed 10 bases, and the junction held 8 bases outside the gene matches. CDR3 in amino acids: CASSLGHQGAGAFF. In DNA, the CDR3 is TGTGCCAGCAGCTTAGGGCACCAGGGGGCGGGAGCTTTCTTT.

J is TRBJ1-1 and V is TRBV9; TRBD1 matches 10 bases. V dropped 5 bases and J dropped 5; count of bases not matched to a gene: 6. The CDR3 covers 14 residues. Looked up from germline, CDR1 is SGDLS and CDR2 is YYNGEE. As DNA, the CDR3 is TGTGCCAGCAGTCGACAGGGGGCTTTAACTGAAGCTTTCTTT. Its protein product is CASSRQGALTEAFF.

This chain links TRBV11-3 with TRBJ2-5; 8 nucleotides align to TRBD2. The germline gives CDR1 SGHNT, CDR2 YENEEA. V shed 1 base, J shed 2 bases, and the junction held 3 bases outside the gene matches. The CDR3 is made up of 15 amino acids. As DNA, the CDR3 is TGTGCCAGCAGCTTAGGAGGGACTAGACAAGAGACCCAGTACTTC. Translating it yields CASSLGGTRQETQYF. The variable domain in full, with the rest retrieved from reference TRBV11-3 and TRBJ2-5, is EAGVVQSPRYKIIEKKQPVAFWCNPISGHNTLYWYLQNLGQGPELLIRYENEEAVDDSQLPKDRFSAERLKGVDSTLKIQPAELGDSAVYLCASSLGGTRQETQYFGPGTRLLVL.

Only a few counts were recorded for this clone. V and J are TRBV6-1 and TRBJ2-7, with a weak D call TRBD2 (6 bases). V was pared by 6 bases and J by 0 bases, with 15 bases between. Germline values: CDR1 MNHNS, CDR2 SASEGT. This CDR3 has 15 residues. The DNA of the CDR3 is TGTGCCAGCAGACAACCCGGGGGTAGCTCCTACGAGCAGTACTTC. It is translated as CASRQPGGSSYEQYF.

V and J are TRBV5-6 and TRBJ2-7, with D possibly TRBD2 on 6 matching bases. Trimming removed 0 bases from V and 3 bases from J, with 13 bases in between. Germline CDR1 SGHDT, CDR2 YYEEEE. There are 15 residues in the CDR3. The CDR3 loop reads CASSLGGGMLYEQYF. The CDR3 DNA reads TGTGCCAGCAGCTTGGGTGGGGGGATGCTCTACGAGCAGTACTTC.

This sequence joins TRBV7-9 and TRBJ1-2; D ambiguous. The length of the CDR3 is 12 residues. V was trimmed by 5 bases and J by 7 bases, leaving 11 bases between them. Germline V gene sequence: CDR1 SEHNR, CDR2 FQNEAQ (reference sequence). This CDR3 is CASSPTYSGYTF. DNA for the CDR3: TGTGCCAGCAGCCCCACGTACTCTGGCTACACCTTC.

The gene calls are TRBV5-5 and TRBJ1-2; TRBD1 might be the D (6 bases). V was shortened by 1 base and J by 4 bases, with 8 bases between the two germline ends. Per the germline V gene, CDR1 is SGHKS and CDR2 is YYEKEE (reference sequence). This CDR3 spans 13 amino acids. CDR3 sequence (DNA): TGTGCCAGCAGCTTGACAGGGCTCTATGGCTACACCTTC. Protein: CASSLTGLYGYTF.

The chain recombines TRBV7-3 with TRBJ2-1; 12 positions agree with TRBD2. V gave up 3 bases and J gave up 9 bases; unmatched junction bases: 9. The CDR3 is 16 residues long. Germline assignment: CDR1 SGHTA and CDR2 FQGTGA. The CDR3 loop reads CASSLLAGGPQGEQFF. In DNA form, the CDR3 reads TGTGCCAGCAGCTTGCTAGCGGGGGGGCCGCAAGGTGAGCAGTTCTTC.

This clone was recorded a few times. The rearrangement joins TRBV5-1 to TRBJ1-3; 7 bases are shared with TRBD1. This CDR3 is 16 amino acids long. J lost 7 bases, V lost 4 bases, and 14 bases had no gene match. The germline CDR1 and CDR2 sequences are SGHRS and YFSETQ. The CDR3 is CASSADRQELGNTIYF. The DNA for the CDR3 is TGCGCCAGCAGCGCGGACAGGCAGGAGCTGGGGAACACCATATATTTT. The full variable domain, in which reference TRBV5-1 and TRBJ1-3 provide the parts outside the CDR3, is KAGVTQTPRYLIKTRGQQVTLSCSPISGHRSVSWYQQTPGQGLQFLFEYFSETQRNKGNFPGRFSGRQFSNSRSEMNVSTLELGDSALYLCASSADRQELGNTIYFGEGSWLTVV.

J is TRBJ1-5 and V is TRBV7-2; 9 bases align to TRBD1. CDR1 is SGHTA, CDR2 FQGNSA, per germline. After removal of 3 bases from V and 3 bases from J, the junction contained 12 bases not matched to a gene. The CDR3 is 18 residues long. The CDR3, as DNA: TGTGCCAGCAGCTTGGCTCGATTGCGGGACAGGGACAATCAGCCCCAGCATTTT. As protein: CASSLARLRDRDNQPQHF.

The J gene is TRBJ2-5, the V gene TRBV7-2, with D uncertain. The DNA end is a closer match to TRBJ2-7, so the J assignment may be wrong. The CDR3 loop spans 11 amino acids. CDR1 is SGHTA, CDR2 FQGNSA, per germline. The CDR3 DNA reads as TGTGCCAGCAGCTTACGGTCCGAGCAGTACTTC. This encodes CASSLRSEQYF.

This chain uses TRBV6-1 with TRBJ1-4; D is uncertain. Germline assignment: CDR1 MNHNS and CDR2 SASEGT. The CDR3 consists of 16 residues. V was clipped by 2 bases and J by 2 bases, with 12 bases between them. The CDR3 reads CASSETFGWTNEKLFF. The CDR3 DNA sequence: TGTGCCAGCAGTGAAACTTTTGGTTGGACTAATGAAAAACTGTTTTTT.

In regard to this clone: Other DNA sequences in this specimen translate into the identical CDR3. The rearrangement links TRBV9 to TRBJ1-5; no clear D gene. Trimming stripped 0 bases from V and 4 bases from J, with 8 bases between. Germline assignment: CDR1 SGDLS and CDR2 YYNGEE. This CDR3 region has 14 residues. The CDR3 reads CASSVGTVNQPQHF. The CDR3, as DNA: TGTGCCAGCAGCGTAGGAACAGTGAATCAGCCCCAGCATTTT.

This sequence joins TRBV7-6 and TRBJ2-7; 8 bases are a match to TRBD2. The V gene's germline CDR1 is SGHVS and CDR2 FNYEAQ. The V and J ends lost 5 bases and 6 bases, in that order; junction bases with no gene match: 12. This CDR3 region has 15 residues. In DNA, the CDR3 is TGTGCCAGCAGCCAATCGGCCAGCGGGGGCCCCGAGCAGTACTTC. Translating gives CASSQSASGGPEQYF.

This clone was observed a few times. The gene calls are TRBV2 and TRBJ1-3; D perhaps matches TRBD1 (5 bases). The CDR3 loop spans 15 amino acids. Per the germline V gene, CDR1 is SNHLY and CDR2 is FYNNEI. Trimming shortened V by 1 base and J by 0 bases, and 7 bases separated the two germline ends. DNA of the CDR3: TGTGCCAGCAGTGAAGGACAGTACTCTGGAAACACCATATATTTT. It yields the protein CASSEGQYSGNTIYF.

The V call is TRBV7-2, the J call TRBJ1-2, with D perhaps matching TRBD1 (6 bases). Trimming pared 0 bases from V and 3 bases from J, leaving 8 bases between. Looked up from germline, CDR1 is SGHTA and CDR2 is FQGNSA. The CDR3 sequence is 14 residues long. Here the CDR3 reads CASSLADRHYGYTF. In DNA form, the CDR3 reads TGTGCCAGCAGCTTAGCGGACAGACACTATGGCTACACCTTC.

V gene TRBV2 combines with J gene TRBJ1-1; 8 bases line up with TRBD1. Germline loops: CDR1 SNHLY, CDR2 FYNNEI. This CDR3 is built from 14 residues. The V and J ends lost 6 bases and 3 bases, in that order; junction bases with no gene match: 6. CDR3 sequence: CASSAQGGDTEAFF. The CDR3, as DNA: TGTGCCAGCAGCGCACAGGGGGGGGACACTGAAGCTTTCTTT.

V is TRBV21-1 and J is TRBJ1-5. TRBV21-1 is a listed pseudogene. CDR3 length: 15 residues. The CDR3 region is CASSNWSPSNQPQHF. The CDR3 DNA sequence: TGTGCCAGCAGCAATTGGAGCCCTAGCAATCAGCCCCAGCATTTT.

The gene calls are TRBV5-1 and TRBJ2-7; D possibly corresponds to TRBD1 (6 bases). V was clipped by 3 bases and J by 1 base, with 20 bases between them. The CDR3 has 17 residues. Germline assignment: CDR1 SGHRS and CDR2 YFSETQ. The CDR3 nucleotides are TGCGCCAGCAGCTGGTCCTCGGGGACACAATCTTCCTACGAGCAGTACTTC. It translates to CASSWSSGTQSSYEQYF.

The chain uses TRBV5-1 and TRBJ2-3; D remains unclear. This CDR3 contains 13 residues. Germline CDR1 and CDR2: SGHRS and YFSETQ. The ends were cut back, 3 bases at V and 4 bases at J, with 9 bases in the middle. As DNA, the CDR3 is TGCGCCAGCAGCTCTAATCTTGCAGATACGCAGTATTTT. This translates into CASSSNLADTQYF.

This clone was seen many times. This chain uses TRBV7-9 with TRBJ1-1; D unresolved. The CDR3 sequence is 12 residues long. Germline CDR1 SEHNR, CDR2 FQNEAQ (reference sequence). Between the trimmed V and J ends, which lost 5 bases and 1 base, there was a span of 5 bases. The CDR3 protein is CASSHGNTEAFF. The CDR3 coding sequence is TGTGCCAGCAGCCACGGGAACACTGAAGCTTTCTTT.

J is TRBJ2-3 and V is TRBV7-9, with 15 bases matching TRBD2. The trim removed 4 bases at V and 4 bases at J, leaving 12 bases unmatched. Looked up from germline, CDR1 is SEHNR and CDR2 is FQNEAQ (reference sequence). The CDR3 sequence is 19 residues long. CDR3 DNA sequence: TGTGCCAGCAGCTCACCGCCGGGGACTAGCGGGAGGAGCGCAGATACGCAGTATTTT. It codes for CASSSPPGTSGRSADTQYF.

The chain carries TRBV25-1 and TRBJ2-5, with D possibly TRBD1 on 6 matching bases. V gave up 1 base and J gave up 6 bases, with 15 bases separating them. This CDR3 region has 15 residues. The germline CDR1 and CDR2 sequences are MGHDK and SYGVNS. CDR3 protein: CASSEFSVQGKTQYF. CDR3 bases: TGTGCCAGCAGTGAATTTTCTGTACAGGGAAAGACCCAGTACTTC. The entire variable domain, with the rest obtained from reference TRBV25-1 and TRBJ2-5, is as follows: EADIYQTPRYLVIGTGKKITLECSQTMGHDKMYWYQQDPGMELHLIHYSYGVNSTEKGDLSSESTVSRIRTEHFPLTLESARPSHTSQYLCASSEFSVQGKTQYFGPGTRLLVL.